One T cell receptor beta chain is described in this entry. This sample is drawn from a study of blood T cell repertoires in COVID-19. Study background: T cells, B-cell-depleted T cells, or PBMCs provided the cDNA or gDNA that served as material.

The CDR3 totals 16 residues. V shed 2 bases and J shed 5 bases, with 18 bases lying between them. In germline, CDR1 is SEHNR, CDR2 FQNEAQ (reference sequence). In the authors' workflow: Amplification from reference gene primers served as the basis for estimated nucleated cell counts. Method: immunoSEQ multiplex PCR; TCRdb's copy keeps in-frame clones and lacks some. V and J calls plus clone size are reproduced from that table; the DNA served to infer D and trimming. The sample has a few hundred thousand clones, more than 75% seen once; the top ten hold about 4.1%. This sequence was found in a man aged 50-59 years with acute or convalescent COVID-19. V usage is TRBV7-9 and J usage is TRBJ1-2, with a weak D call TRBD1 (6 bases). Sequenced material: peripheral blood. CDR3 nucleotide sequence: TGTGCCAGCAGCTTACAGGGGCCCTTTATGGGGTATGGCTACACCTTC. This sequence encodes CASSLQGPFMGYGYTF.